The sequence of this TCR beta chain was determined in a study of T-cell reconstitution after alpha-beta-depleted transplantation in children. Of note for this clonotype: Its cognate antigen is unknown.

V was cut by 4 bases and J by 5 bases, with 9 bases left in between. This CDR3 is 13 amino acids long. The germline V gene has CDR1 MNHEY and CDR2 SMNVEV (reference sequence). Whole-study findings and limits: The origin of alpha-beta T cells about two months after transplant was reportedly several hundred expanded graft clones.

A TCRbeta library incorporating unique molecular identifiers was prepared. TCRdb reprocessed the PCR reads via MiXCR and lists one record per CDR3 protein. Among a few hundred thousand distinct CDR3 sequences listed, 25% to 30% were seen once. The J gene is TRBJ1-5, the V gene TRBV27; D gene uncertain. Sequencing was performed on PBMCs, taken before TCRalphabeta/CD19-depleted stem cell transplant. This TCR came from a boy under three years old with Wiskott-Aldrich syndrome, due to receive a stem cell transplant. The CDR3 region is CASSWVYDQPQHF. CDR3 DNA: TGTGCCAGCAGTTGGGTTTATGATCAGCCCCAGCATTTT.